The 18 T cell receptor beta chains below were found in one sample sequenced in a study of T cell responses to AZD1222 COVID-19 vaccine. This table comes from immunoSEQ multiplex PCR, and its TCRdb copy is limited to in-frame clones, with some not included. The sample carries about 160,000 clones, approximately 90% recorded once. The material was peripheral blood, obtained on day 0 of MenACWY control vaccination. The origin of the receptors is an adult in good health.

The chain employs TRBV6-5 and TRBJ2-3; D uncertain. The CDR3 runs to 14 residues. Germline V gene data show CDR1 as MNHEY and CDR2 as SVGAGI. Trimming removed 9 bases at V and 2 bases at J, with 15 bases between. CDR3 bases: TGTGCCAGTCTAGATGCACGACTCACAGATACGCAGTATTTT. Its protein product is CASLDARLTDTQYF.

The genes are TRBV18 and TRBJ1-5; 7 positions match TRBD1. V gave up 3 bases and J gave up 7 bases; unmatched junction bases: 9. The germline V gene encodes CDR1 KGHSH and CDR2 LQKENI. The CDR3 contains 15 residues. CDR3 nucleotides: TGTGCCAGCTCACCTGCGGCAGGGGGTGAGCAGCCCCAGCATTTT. Translated: CASSPAAGGEQPQHF.

The chain joins TRBV19 to TRBJ1-4; 7 bases map to TRBD1. The CDR3 is made up of 14 amino acids. Germline loops: CDR1 LNHDA, CDR2 SQIVND (reference sequence). With 7 bases clipped from V and 3 bases from J, the junction kept 5 bases outside the gene matches. The CDR3: CASTPDRSNEKLFF. The DNA for the CDR3 is TGTGCCAGTACCCCGGACAGGTCTAATGAAAAACTGTTTTTT.

The CDR3 loop reads CASSKAFIAGELFF. The CDR3, as DNA: TGTGCCAGTAGTAAGGCGTTTATTGCCGGGGAGCTGTTTTTT. J is TRBJ2-2 and V is TRBV19; D call uncertain. The CDR3 spans 14 residues. Trimming took off 4 bases at V and 6 bases at J, with 12 bases between the two ends. CDR1 and CDR2 from the germline V gene are LNHDA and SQIVND (reference sequence).

The chain joins TRBV7-3 to TRBJ2-2; D is uncertain. Trimming shortened V by 6 bases and J by 5 bases, and 25 bases separated the two germline ends. This CDR3 is built from 18 residues. Germline lookup yields CDR1 SGHTA and CDR2 FQGTGA. The CDR3 region has the DNA TGTGCCAGCAGTCCCAAAAGGGCTGGTGTAGAGAGGACCGGGGAGCTGTTTTTT. This gives the protein CASSPKRAGVERTGELFF.

V gene TRBV3-1 (or the pseudogene TRBV3-2) combines with J gene TRBJ2-5, with D perhaps TRBD1 (5 bases). Germline CDR1 and CDR2: LGHDT and YNNKEL (reference sequence). The V and J ends lost 0 bases and 4 bases respectively, with 9 bases between them. The CDR3 consists of 14 residues. CDR3 bases: TGTGCCAGCAGCCAAGATATGACAGCAGAGACCCAGTACTTC. It translates to CASSQDMTAETQYF.

The chain joins TRBV2 to TRBJ1-4; D is undetermined. V gave up 6 bases and J gave up 4 bases, with 9 bases separating them. Per germline, CDR1 SNHLY and CDR2 FYNNEI. The CDR3 has 13 residues. Here the CDR3 reads CASSPFVNEKLFF. CDR3 bases: TGTGCCAGCAGCCCTTTCGTTAATGAAAAACTGTTTTTT. Complete variable domain (other parts from reference TRBV2 and TRBJ1-4): EPEVTQTPSHQVTQMGQEVILRCVPISNHLYFYWYRQILGQKVEFLVSFYNNEISEKSEIFDDQFSVERPDGSNFTLKIRSTKLEDSAMYFCASSPFVNEKLFFGSGTQLSVL.

The chain's CDR3 is CASSLRTGGSGEQYF. Written as DNA, the CDR3 is TGTGCCAGTAGTCTCCGGACAGGGGGGTCTGGCGAGCAGTACTTC. The chain employs TRBV19 and TRBJ2-7, with TRBD1 matching over 10 bases. The CDR3 length is 15 residues. J gave up 6 bases and V 5 bases, and 10 bases lay outside the gene matches. The germline gives CDR1 LNHDA, CDR2 SQIVND (reference sequence). The variable domain in full, with the rest retrieved from reference TRBV19 and TRBJ2-7, is DGGITQSPKYLFRKEGQNVTLSCEQNLNHDAMYWYRQDPGQGLRLIYYSQIVNDFQKGDIAEGYSVSREKKESFPLTVTSAQKNPTAFYLCASSLRTGGSGEQYFGPGTRLTVT.

This sequence joins TRBV28 and TRBJ1-5; 9 nucleotides agree with TRBD1. Germline CDR1 MDHEN, CDR2 SYDVKM. The CDR3 is made up of 18 amino acids. The ends lost 5 bases at V and 4 bases at J; junction bases unmatched: 15. In DNA form, the CDR3 reads TGTGCCAGCAGTCCATTACCGGGGGGGACAGGGATAAATCAGCCCCAGCATTTT. Residues: CASSPLPGGTGINQPQHF.

The chain employs TRBV6-4 and TRBJ1-6; 8 nucleotides line up with TRBD1. CDR3 length: 14 residues. CDR1 and CDR2 from the germline V gene are MRHNA and SNTAGT. V gave up 8 bases and J gave up 5 bases; unmatched junction bases: 5. CDR3 sequence: CASGQGGNNSPLHF. The CDR3 nucleotides are TGTGCCAGCGGACAGGGAGGAAATAATTCACCCCTCCACTTT.

The chain combines TRBV14 with TRBJ1-6, with D maybe TRBD1 (5 bases). The germline V gene has CDR1 SGHDN and CDR2 FVKESK. Trimming cost V 0 bases and J 0 bases, with 18 bases left between them. The CDR3 has 20 residues. The CDR3 DNA reads as TGTGCCAGCAGCCAAGATGGATGGGGACGGGGCAGCTCCTATAATTCACCCCTCCACTTT. Translated, it gives CASSQDGWGRGSSYNSPLHF.

The V and J genes are TRBV30 and TRBJ1-4, with no clear D. The CDR3 consists of 14 residues. Trimming cost V 4 bases and J 6 bases, with 15 bases left between them. CDR1 is GTSNPN and CDR2 is SVGIG in the germline V gene (reference sequence). CDR3 sequence reads: CAWTVKGRHEKLFF. The CDR3 DNA reads as TGTGCCTGGACCGTCAAAGGGAGGCATGAAAAACTGTTTTTT.

This clone appeared a few times. V and J are TRBV5-5 and TRBJ2-3; unclear D gene. Germline lookup yields CDR1 SGHKS and CDR2 YYEKEE (reference sequence). Trimming removed 4 bases from V and 6 bases from J, with 18 bases in between. The CDR3 contains 15 residues. CDR3 loop: CASSLVVRTMDTQYF. The CDR3 DNA sequence: TGTGCCAGCAGCCTCGTAGTCAGGACCATGGATACGCAGTATTTT.

This clone was detected only a few times. The rearrangement uses TRBV23-1 and TRBJ2-1, with D perhaps matching TRBD2 (5 bases). TRBV23-1 is an open reading frame whose function is uncertain. V was shortened by 2 bases and J by 2 bases, with 19 bases between the two germline ends. This CDR3 contains 18 residues. The CDR3 here is CASSQTWTGRDAYNEQFF. CDR3 coding DNA: TGCGCCAGCAGTCAAACCTGGACCGGCCGGGATGCCTACAATGAGCAGTTCTTC.

This clone was recorded once. V gene TRBV6-2 or TRBV6-3 combines with J gene TRBJ2-3; D is unclear. CDR1 and CDR2 from the germline V gene are MNHEY and SVGEGT. The CDR3 contains 11 residues. V was cut by 3 bases and J by 9 bases, with 7 bases left in between. The DNA for the CDR3 is TGTGCCAGCAGTTATGGGTGGACGCAGTATTTT. Its translation: CASSYGWTQYF.

V usage is TRBV9 and J usage is TRBJ2-5; D is perhaps TRBD2 (6 bases). The CDR3 loop spans 15 amino acids. CDR1 and CDR2 (germline): SGDLS, YYNGEE. Trimming left V 0 bases short and J 5 bases short, with 14 bases between. CDR3: CASSVDVMSGETQYF. The DNA of the CDR3 is TGTGCCAGCAGCGTAGACGTAATGAGCGGGGAGACCCAGTACTTC. Full variable domain (rest looked up from reference TRBV9 and TRBJ2-5): DSGVTQTPKHLITATGQRVTLRCSPRSGDLSVYWYQQSLDQGLQFLIQYYNGEERAKGNILERFSAQQFPDLHSELNLSSLELGDSALYFCASSVDVMSGETQYFGPGTRLLVL.

The V and J genes are TRBV4-1 and TRBJ1-5; D unresolved. This CDR3 is built from 14 residues. V dropped 2 bases and J dropped 0 bases, with 5 bases sitting between them. Looked up from germline, CDR1 is MGHRA and CDR2 is YSYEKL. DNA for the CDR3: TGCGCCAGCAGCCAATTAGTTAGCAATCAGCCCCAGCATTTT. Its protein product is CASSQLVSNQPQHF.

The V gene is TRBV30, the J gene TRBJ1-2; tentative D call: TRBD1 (6 bases). V was pared by 7 bases and J by 6 bases, with 18 bases between. The germline V gene has CDR1 GTSNPN and CDR2 SVGIG (reference sequence). This CDR3 has 13 amino acids. CDR3 DNA: TGTGCCTCGCCCAGGCGGGGGGCGGATGGCTACACCTTC. Translation gives CASPRRGADGYTF.